This T cell receptor (beta chain) was identified during a study of cytomegalovirus exposure and HLA in healthy donors. This clone has just a few counts. 13 Jbeta primers and 60 Vbeta primers were used for the PCR. Data came from immunoSEQ multiplex PCR; TCRdb stores just in-frame clones and leaves some out. The sample has 84,000 or so clones, less than 65% seen once. CDR1 is MNHEY and CDR2 is SVGAGI in the germline V gene. The CDR3 spans 13 residues. V was shortened by 6 bases and J by 0 bases, with 8 bases between the two germline ends. The receptor comes from a woman in her 30s in good health and CMV-seropositive. The chain is built from TRBV6-5 and TRBJ1-2; D is possibly TRBD1 (6 bases). The material sequenced was PBMCs. The CDR3 spells CASRDRANYGYTF. CDR3 DNA sequence: TGTGCCAGCAGGGACAGAGCTAACTATGGCTACACCTTC.